The 30 T cell receptor beta chains below were found in one sample sequenced in a study of tumor-infiltrating lymphocytes in primary liver carcinoma. Co-extracted RNA and DNA came from around 18-30 mg of unsorted bulk tissue. The template, about 540 ng total RNA, yielded TCR beta cDNA made with a constant-region primer. Amplification in three nested multiplex PCR rounds with slightly modified ARM-PCR gave rise to TCR beta libraries. TRBV1-TRBV30 forward primers paired with a C-beta reverse primer were used in the first two PCR rounds, which ran approximately 10 cycles each. MiXCR, run by TCRdb on the multiplex PCR reads, gives a single entry per CDR3 protein. Among more than 30,000 distinct CDR3 sequences listed, roughly 80% were seen once. The sequencing input was tumor-adjacent normal liver tissue. These receptor sequences come from a man aged 40-55 years with primary liver carcinoma and hepatitis B virus infection.

About this clonotype itself: The missing conserved phenylalanine or tryptophan at the end of this CDR3 makes a read error likely. It is unclear where the CDR3 begins or ends on the DNA, so no DNA is shown, and the CDR3 is as TCRdb lists it. The chain employs TRBV11-2 and TRBJ2-1; no check of the table's D call, TRBD2, against the DNA was made. In germline, CDR1 is SGHAT, CDR2 FQNNGV. A total of 14 residues make up the CDR3, ends included. The CDR3 reads CANGLDTSGRSLFI.

On this clonotype: One end of the junction varies from germline; a read error may be responsible. The V gene is TRBV6-4, the J gene TRBJ2-1; D gene ambiguous. The CDR3 length is 16 residues. Germline V gives CDR1 MRHNA, CDR2 SNTAGT. In DNA, the CDR3 is TGTGCTAGCAGCGCTCACGAGGTTTCGGAGCCCAATGAGCAGTTCTTC. It encodes CASSAHEVSEPNEQFF.

This clonotype was counted a single time. The germline gene is not matched at one end of the junction; a read error may be the cause. This chain connects TRBV5-4 to TRBJ2-1; 10 bases are a match to TRBD2. This CDR3 comprises 13 residues. The germline gives CDR1 SGHNT, CDR2 YYREEE (reference sequence). The CDR3 loop is CASGLDLAGVQLF. As DNA, the CDR3 is TGTGCCAGCGGCTTGGACCTAGCGGGGGTGCAGCTCTTC.

Comment on this clonotype: The conserved final phenylalanine or tryptophan is absent from the CDR3, which likely points to a read error. No DNA is shown, since the ends of the CDR3 on it are uncertain; the CDR3 is the one TCRdb lists. The chain links TRBV5-1 to TRBJ2-7; no check of the table's D call, TRBD1, against the DNA was made. The CDR3 numbers 13 amino acids, ends counted. The germline V gene encodes CDR1 SGHRS and CDR2 YFSETQ. This CDR3 is CASSLESGVEQHL.

The sample holds one count of this clonotype. The conserved final phenylalanine or tryptophan is absent from the CDR3, which likely points to a read error. No DNA is shown, since the ends of the CDR3 on it are uncertain; the CDR3 is the one TCRdb lists. V is TRBV6-5 and J is TRBJ1-5; TRBD1 is the table's D call and was not checked against the DNA. The CDR3 is 15 amino acids long, termini counted. Germline CDR1 MNHEY, CDR2 SVGAGI. The CDR3 loop reads CASSPDRGRDQPQHC.

This clonotype was detected a few times. A much bigger clone sits one base away, suggesting this may be a read error. The rearrangement links TRBV24-1 to TRBJ2-7; a weak D match, TRBD1 (5 bases). CDR3 length equals 13 residues. From germline, CDR1 is KGHDR and CDR2 SFDVKD. The CDR3 region is CVTSDSDSYEQYF. The CDR3 DNA follows: TGTGTCACCAGTGATTCCGACAGCTACGAGCAGTACTTC.

Turning to this clonotype: Here the CDR3 omits its conserved ending phenylalanine or tryptophan, so a read error is the likely source. No DNA is shown, since the ends of the CDR3 on it are uncertain; the CDR3 is the one TCRdb lists. The chain links TRBV14 to TRBJ2-1; the DNA was not compared with TRBD2, the D call given in the table. A total of 16 residues make up the CDR3, ends included. The V gene's germline CDR1 is SGHDN and CDR2 FVKESK. The chain's CDR3 is CTSSAVAGWVNNEQFI.

The chain recombines TRBV5-1 with TRBJ1-2, with D possibly being TRBD1 (5 bases). The ends were cut back, 0 bases at V and 14 bases at J, with 23 bases in the middle. This CDR3 comprises 15 residues. Per the germline V gene, CDR1 is SGHRS and CDR2 is YFSETQ. The chain's CDR3 is CASSLAGGGDYGHTF. CDR3 sequence (DNA): TGCGCCAGCAGCTTGGCCGGAGGAGGGGACTATGGCCATACCTTC.

V usage is TRBV29-1 and J usage is TRBJ2-1; weak D call: TRBD2 (6 bases). The CDR3 length is 15 residues. Trimming took off 5 bases at V and 4 bases at J, with 18 bases between the two ends. Germline V gene data show CDR1 as SQVTM and CDR2 as ANQGSEA. CDR3 loop: CSVNVSWGGYNEQFF. For the CDR3, the DNA is TGCAGCGTTAATGTGAGTTGGGGAGGATACAATGAGCAGTTCTTC.

On this clonotype: This may arise from a read error, as a much more abundant clone is one base away. The rearrangement uses TRBV11-2 and TRBJ1-5; 10 bases are shared with TRBD1. Germline-derived CDR1 and CDR2 are SGHAT and FQNNGV. The CDR3 length is 15 residues. Trimming took 5 bases from V and 11 from J; bases not matched to a gene: 12. The CDR3 sequence: CASSPDRGRERTQHF. The CDR3 coding sequence is TGTGCCAGCAGCCCTGACAGGGGGCGCGAACGGACCCAGCATTTT.

As concerns this clonotype: One end of the junction does not line up with germline, which may come from a read error. The chain combines TRBV29-1 with TRBJ2-7; D not resolved. The CDR3 covers 16 residues. CDR1 is SQVTM, CDR2 ANQGSEA, per germline. This chain's CDR3 is CSVMTSVTDTPYEQYF. CDR3 nucleotide sequence: TGCAGCGTCATGACATCTGTGACCGACACTCCCTACGAGCAATACTTC.

The chain joins TRBV29-1 to TRBJ2-1; no clear D gene. The V and J ends lost 8 bases and 13 bases respectively, with 18 bases between them. CDR1 and CDR2 (germline): SQVTM, ANQGSEA. The CDR3 sequence is 11 residues long. CDR3 bases: TGCAGCTTTCCGGTATACACTGAACAGTTCTTC. Translated: CSFPVYTEQFF.

This clonotype has more than one count but fewer than ten. An end of the junction does not agree with germline; a read error may underlie this. The V call is TRBV10-2, the J call TRBJ2-3, with D perhaps matching TRBD1 or TRBD2 (5 bases each). Germline V gene sequence: CDR1 WSHSY, CDR2 SAAADI. The CDR3 totals 13 residues. The CDR3 region is CASRDGTTIPQYF. The CDR3 DNA reads TGCGCCAGCCGTGATGGGACCACTATTCCGCAGTATTTT.

By frequency in the sample, this clonotype is medium-sized. The rearrangement joins TRBV28 to TRBJ2-1, with 12 positions matching TRBD1. Germline V gene lookup returns CDR1 MDHEN and CDR2 SYDVKM. CDR3 length: 15 amino acids. With V trimmed by 6 bases and J by 8 bases, 8 bases remained unmatched. CDR3: CASSLGQGATDEQFF. The CDR3 nucleotides are TGTGCCAGCAGCTTGGGACAGGGGGCGACCGATGAGCAGTTCTTC.

In this sample, this clonotype turned up a few times. One end of the junction fails to match germline, which may point to a read error. The rearrangement uses TRBV5-1 and TRBJ2-7, with 7 bases lining up with TRBD2. Germline V gene sequence: CDR1 SGHRS, CDR2 YFSETQ. The CDR3 is 10 residues long. The CDR3 loop is CANSLMGRGF. CDR3 nucleotide sequence: TGCGCCAACAGCTTGATGGGGAGGGGCTTC.

As for this clonotype: The conserved phenylalanine or tryptophan normally closing the CDR3 is absent here, so this likely arose from a read error. The chain combines TRBV6-1 with TRBJ2-1, with D maybe TRBD1 (6 bases). This CDR3 contains 15 residues. V lost 4 bases and J lost 1, with 11 bases in between. Germline V CDR1 and CDR2: MNHNS, SASEGT. CDR3 amino acids: CASSGGRGSYNEQFL. Here the CDR3 DNA reads TGTGCCAGCAGTGGGGGCAGGGGTTCCTACAATGAGCAGTTCTTA.

Turning to this clonotype: Relative to the germline gene, one junction end is altered; a read error may explain this. The rearrangement links TRBV13 to TRBJ2-7; 8 nucleotides align to TRBD1. Germline lookup yields CDR1 PRHDT and CDR2 FYEKMQ (reference sequence). CDR3 size: 14 residues. The chain's CDR3 is CASSLWGQVYEQNF. The CDR3 DNA is TGTGCCAGCAGCTTATGGGGACAGGTCTACGAGCAGAATTTC.

On this clonotype: Germline and junction disagree at one end, which may indicate a read error. The CDR3 DNA reads TGTGCCCGCAGTTTTGGGGCAGCAACAGGATATACCATATATTTT. Encoded protein: CARSFGAATGYTIYF. The chain combines TRBV12-3 or TRBV12-4 with TRBJ1-3; a weak D match, TRBD1 (5 bases). This CDR3 is 15 amino acids long.

Concerning this clonotype: A junction boundary mismatches the germline segment, possibly from a read error. The rearrangement joins TRBV5-1 to TRBJ2-7, with D tentatively TRBD1 (6 bases). Germline V lookup: CDR1 SGHRS, CDR2 YFSETQ. This CDR3 comprises 13 residues. The CDR3: CANSLESGVEQYF. The CDR3 DNA reads as TGCGCCAACAGCTTGGAGTCAGGGGTCGAGCAGTACTTC.

The chain joins TRBV6-5 to TRBJ2-2; tentative D call: TRBD2 (6 bases). V lost 6 bases, J lost 2 bases, and 22 bases lay in between. The CDR3 sequence is 18 residues long. In germline, CDR1 is MNHEY, CDR2 SVGAGI. CDR3 sequence (DNA): TGTGCCAGCAGCTCCTGGAGTAGCGGCTTCGCAAACACCGGGGAGCTGTTTTTT. Translating gives CASSSWSSGFANTGELFF.

Concerning this clonotype: The conserved closing phenylalanine or tryptophan is absent in this CDR3, likely reflecting a read error. The rearrangement links TRBV6-2 or TRBV6-3 to TRBJ2-1; TRBD2 might be the D (6 bases). Per germline, CDR1 MNHEY and CDR2 SVGEGT. CDR3 length: 17 residues. V shed 6 bases and J shed 4 bases, with 22 bases lying between them. In DNA form, the CDR3 reads TGTGCCAGCAGGGCAGGTCTCACGGGAGAAGAGTACAATGAGCAGTTCGTC. This sequence encodes CASRAGLTGEEYNEQFV.

About this clonotype itself: The germline gene is not matched at one end of the junction; a read error may be the cause. The rearrangement links TRBV7-9 to TRBJ2-1; 9 bases agree with TRBD2. The CDR3 is 15 amino acids. The germline V gene encodes CDR1 SEHNR and CDR2 FQNEAQ (reference sequence). The CDR3, as DNA: TGTTCCAGTAGCTTAGTAGCGGGAGTCGGAAATGAGCAGTTCTTC. Amino acids: CSSSLVAGVGNEQFF.

The chain recombines TRBV6-5 with TRBJ1-2; D gene ambiguous. V shed 6 bases and J shed 8 bases, with 10 bases lying between them. Germline lookup yields CDR1 MNHEY and CDR2 SVGAGI. The CDR3 contains 11 residues. CDR3 sequence reads: CASSAGIGYTF. The CDR3 bases are TGTGCCAGCAGCGCCGGGATAGGCTACACCTTC.

The chain joins TRBV12-3 or TRBV12-4 to TRBJ1-5; D unclear. Between the trimmed V and J ends, which lost 6 bases and 4 bases, there was a span of 13 bases. This CDR3 region has 14 residues. CDR3 residues: CASRRERSNQPQHF. The CDR3 bases are TGTGCCAGCAGAAGGGAGAGGTCGAATCAGCCCCAGCATTTT.

The genes are TRBV6-1 and TRBJ2-3; no clear D. The CDR3 has 12 amino acids. Trimming cost V 7 bases and J 14 bases, with 19 bases left between them. The germline gives CDR1 MNHNS, CDR2 SASEGT. CDR3 sequence: CASKPSTDMLYF. In DNA, the CDR3 is TGTGCCAGCAAGCCCAGCACAGATATGTTGTATTTT.

The chain uses TRBV4-1 and TRBJ2-7; D is unresolved. Germline CDR1 reads MGHRA; CDR2 reads YSYEKL. The CDR3 runs to 14 residues. The germline V and J ends were trimmed by 4 bases and 5 bases, with 15 bases remaining between them. The CDR3 region has the DNA TGCGCCAGCAGCCGAGAGACCCATGTTGACGAGCAGTACTTC. The encoded protein is CASSRETHVDEQYF.

The sample holds a few counts of this clonotype. An end of the junction does not agree with germline; a read error may underlie this. The chain carries TRBV29-1 and TRBJ2-3; no clear D. This CDR3 contains 13 residues. In germline, CDR1 is SQVTM, CDR2 ANQGSEA. This CDR3 reads CSIGQIRADTQFF. DNA of the CDR3: TGCAGCATTGGCCAGATTCGGGCAGATACGCAGTTTTTT.

On this clonotype itself: As the CDR3 is not closed by the conserved phenylalanine or tryptophan, this likely results from a read error. V usage is TRBV12-3 or TRBV12-4 and J usage is TRBJ1-4; D is unresolved. Between the trimmed V and J ends, which lost 2 bases and 8 bases, there was a span of 9 bases. The CDR3 runs to 13 residues. Written as DNA, the CDR3 is TGTGCCAGCAGTTTATCTGGGTTGGAAAAACTGTTTATC. As protein: CASSLSGLEKLFI.

As for this clonotype: The conserved phenylalanine or tryptophan normally closing the CDR3 is absent here, so this likely arose from a read error. The J gene is TRBJ2-1, the V gene TRBV29-1; D might be TRBD2 (5 bases). The CDR3 length is 11 residues. CDR1 and CDR2 from the germline V gene are SQVTM and ANQGSEA. CDR3 sequence reads: CSVEDGGEQFY. The DNA of the CDR3 is TGTAGTGTTGAAGATGGAGGTGAGCAGTTCTAC.

This chain uses TRBV11-3 with TRBJ1-5; D might be TRBD1 (5 bases). Deletions cut 4 bases from V and 6 bases from J, with 16 bases between. Germline CDR1 and CDR2: SGHNT and YENEEA. The CDR3 runs to 15 residues. CDR3 coding DNA: TGTGCCAGCAGCTCAGGTCTGGGGGTGGGTCAGCCCCAGCATTTT. Translation: CASSSGLGVGQPQHF.